A single sample gave rise to the 21 T cell receptor beta chains below, sequenced in a study of neoadjuvant anti-PD-1 for oral cavity cancer. Produced via immunoSEQ multiplex PCR; TCRdb's table is partial and in-frame only. The repertoire holds 6,500 to 8,000 clones, with 55% to 75% as singletons. Sample time point: after neoadjuvant nivolumab, at surgical resection. Sequences were derived from PBMCs, sampled after nivolumab (anti-PD-1) treatment. These receptors all stem from a person aged 35-79 years with oral cavity squamous cell carcinoma.

The chain combines TRBV7-2 with TRBJ1-4, with a possible D match to TRBD1 (5 bases). In germline, CDR1 is SGHTA, CDR2 FQGNSA. V lost 5 bases to trimming and J lost 8 bases, with 12 bases between them. The CDR3 has 13 residues. CDR3 loop: CASSGGRWEKLFF. The DNA of the CDR3 is TGTGCCAGCAGCGGGGGGAGGTGGGAAAAACTGTTTTTT.

This clone came up once. The CDR3 spells CASSGLAGGEETQYF. Here the CDR3 DNA reads TGTGCCAGCAGTGGTCTAGCGGGGGGAGAAGAGACCCAGTACTTC. The rearrangement links TRBV27 to TRBJ2-5; 11 positions match TRBD2. CDR1 is MNHEY and CDR2 is SMNVEV in the germline V gene (reference sequence). This CDR3 contains 15 residues. The V segment lost 5 bases and the J segment 3 bases; nucleotides outside the gene matches: 5.

The chain has TRBV19 and TRBJ2-7; 8 bases map to TRBD1. The germline V gene has CDR1 LNHDA and CDR2 SQIVND (reference sequence). The CDR3 totals 13 residues. The V and J ends lost 5 bases and 3 bases, in that order; junction bases with no gene match: 3. The DNA for the CDR3 is TGTGCCAGTAGTCAAACAGGGGGCTACGAGCAGTACTTC. This gives the protein CASSQTGGYEQYF.

The chain employs TRBV4-1 and TRBJ2-5, with 13 bases aligning to TRBD2. Germline CDR1 reads MGHRA; CDR2 reads YSYEKL. This CDR3 is 15 amino acids long. Unmatched junction bases numbered 4, after V lost 4 bases and J lost 5 bases. DNA of the CDR3: TGCGCCAGCAGCCTTACTAGCGGGGGGGAGGAGACCCAGTACTTC. It codes for CASSLTSGGEETQYF.

This rearrangement joins TRBV7-9 to TRBJ1-2; D is possibly TRBD1 (5 bases). V lost 8 bases to trimming and J lost 6 bases, with 25 bases between them. From germline, CDR1 is SEHNR and CDR2 FQNEAQ (reference sequence). The CDR3 runs to 16 residues. This CDR3 reads CASQGRDGSLVDGYTF. CDR3 in DNA: TGTGCCAGCCAGGGCAGGGATGGATCGTTAGTCGATGGCTACACCTTC. Combining the CDR3 with reference TRBV7-9 and TRBJ1-2 gives the whole variable domain DTGVSQNPRHKITKRGQNVTFRCDPISEHNRLYWYRQTLGQGPEFLTYFQNEAQLEKSRLLSDRFSAERPKGSFSTLEIQRTEQGDSAMYLCASQGRDGSLVDGYTFGSGTRLTVV.

This chain connects TRBV10-3 to TRBJ2-5; D possibly uses TRBD1 or TRBD2 (5 bases each). The CDR3 covers 16 residues. CDR1 is ENHRY and CDR2 is SYGVKD in the germline V gene. V lost 4 bases to trimming and J lost 2 bases, with 17 bases between them. In DNA form, the CDR3 reads TGTGCCATCAGTGGGGGACCCCAAAGCTTACAAGAGACCCAGTACTTC. Translated: CAISGGPQSLQETQYF.

The gene calls are TRBV4-1 and TRBJ2-1; D might be TRBD2 (6 bases). Trimming shortened V by 3 bases and J by 6 bases, and 12 bases separated the two germline ends. Germline-derived CDR1 and CDR2 are MGHRA and YSYEKL. The CDR3 is made up of 14 amino acids. CDR3 bases: TGCGCCAGCAGCCATACGGGGGATGGCAATGAGCAGTTCTTC. Its protein is CASSHTGDGNEQFF.

The chain joins TRBV30 to TRBJ2-1, with 7 bases aligning to TRBD1. The germline CDR1 and CDR2 sequences are GTSNPN and SVGIG (reference sequence). V was pared by 4 bases and J by 12 bases, with 9 bases of the junction left unmatched. The CDR3 consists of 12 residues. The CDR3 bases are TGTGCCTGGACCTTGGACAGGAAGGCGCAGTTCTTC. This sequence encodes CAWTLDRKAQFF.

V usage is TRBV4-3 and J usage is TRBJ1-1; D might be TRBD1 (5 bases). The CDR3 extends over 15 amino acids. V shed 0 bases and J shed 4 bases, with 12 bases lying between them. The V gene's germline CDR1 is LGHNA and CDR2 YSLEER. The CDR3 bases are TGCGCCAGCAGCCAAGATGTAGGGACCGGCACTGAAGCTTTCTTT. Amino acids: CASSQDVGTGTEAFF.

The chain is built from TRBV4-1 and TRBJ2-7; TRBD2 matches at 12 bases. CDR3 size: 18 residues. Germline V CDR1 and CDR2: MGHRA, YSYEKL. Germline trimming cut 3 bases from V and 4 bases from J; bases unmatched to any gene: 13. The CDR3 here is CASSHHPPLAGGQYEQYF. The CDR3 DNA sequence: TGCGCCAGCAGCCACCATCCCCCACTAGCGGGGGGACAATACGAGCAGTACTTC.

This clone was seen more than once but under ten times. This CDR3 reads CASSERTTSSPLHF. The CDR3 region has the DNA TGTGCCAGCAGTGAACGGACCACGAGTTCACCCCTCCACTTT. The V gene is TRBV2, the J gene TRBJ1-6; D remains unclear. This CDR3 has 14 amino acids. CDR1 is SNHLY, CDR2 FYNNEI, per germline. V lost 2 bases, J lost 9 bases, and 11 bases lay in between.

CDR3 sequence (DNA): TGTGCCAGTAAAGACACCGCAAGCACAGATACGCAGTATTTT. Its translation: CASKDTASTDTQYF. The chain employs TRBV19 and TRBJ2-3; D is ambiguous. V was cut by 7 bases and J by 0 bases, with 11 bases left in between. The CDR3 is 14 amino acids. Germline CDR1 LNHDA, CDR2 SQIVND (reference sequence).

Here the CDR3 DNA reads TGTGCCAGCAGCTTAGGTCAGGGGGGTCGTGACTACAATGAGCAGTTCTTC. Translating it yields CASSLGQGGRDYNEQFF. The rearrangement links TRBV11-3 to TRBJ2-1; possible D gene TRBD1, 7 bases. The germline V gene encodes CDR1 SGHNT and CDR2 YENEEA. The CDR3 totals 17 residues. Between the trimmed V and J ends, which lost 1 base and 3 bases, there was a span of 16 bases.

The chain recombines TRBV7-2 with TRBJ2-5; 8 nucleotides agree with TRBD2. Trimming removed 5 bases from V and 4 bases from J; junction bases left unmatched: 12. Germline V gene data show CDR1 as SGHTA and CDR2 as FQGNSA. The CDR3 extends over 16 amino acids. CDR3 loop: CASSNAYGGAAETQYF. The CDR3 coding sequence is TGTGCCAGCAGCAACGCCTACGGGGGGGCCGCAGAGACCCAGTACTTC.

The rearrangement links TRBV10-3 to TRBJ2-2, with TRBD1 matching over 7 bases. CDR1 is ENHRY, CDR2 SYGVKD, per germline. The ends lost 6 bases at V and 2 bases at J; junction bases unmatched: 3. This CDR3 spans 14 amino acids. In nucleotides, the CDR3 is TGTGCCATCAGGGGACAGACCAACACCGGGGAGCTGTTTTTT. Protein: CAIRGQTNTGELFF.

This clone was counted only a few times. The chain joins TRBV21-1 to TRBJ1-6. TRBV21-1 is reported as a pseudogene. The CDR3 totals 19 residues. CDR3 DNA sequence: TGTGCCAGCAGCAAAGAGAAGGCAGTCCACACCTCCTATAATTCACCCCTCCACTTT. Protein sequence: CASSKEKAVHTSYNSPLHF.

The chain carries TRBV5-5 and TRBJ1-5; no definite D call. Trimming left V 0 bases short and J 5 bases short, with 3 bases between. This CDR3 is built from 12 residues. Germline assignment: CDR1 SGHKS and CDR2 YYEKEE (reference sequence). The CDR3, as DNA: TGTGCCAGCAGCTTGGCAGATCAGCCCCAGCATTTT. Amino acid sequence: CASSLADQPQHF.

V usage is TRBV28 and J usage is TRBJ2-7; 7 nucleotides agree with TRBD2. Per the germline V gene, CDR1 is MDHEN and CDR2 is SYDVKM. With 6 bases clipped from V and 3 bases from J, the junction kept 2 bases outside the gene matches. The CDR3 totals 12 residues. CDR3 region: CASSRDYYEQYF. In DNA form, the CDR3 reads TGTGCCAGCAGCAGGGACTACTACGAGCAGTACTTC.

This clone was detected a few times. DNA of the CDR3: TGTGCCACCAGCAGGGACAGGGAATATGGCTACACCTTC. It encodes CATSRDREYGYTF. The chain recombines TRBV15 with TRBJ1-2; 8 nucleotides line up with TRBD1. This CDR3 contains 13 residues. Germline CDR1 and CDR2: LNHNV and YYDKDF (reference sequence). V shed 3 bases and J 5 bases; nucleotides not matched to a gene: 2.

The chain uses TRBV2 and TRBJ1-4; D may be TRBD1 (6 bases). Germline lookup yields CDR1 SNHLY and CDR2 FYNNEI. V lost 2 bases, J lost 8 bases, and 12 bases lay in between. The CDR3 spans 14 residues. The DNA for the CDR3 is TGTGCCAGCAGTGAATCGACAGGCGCGGAAAAACTGTTTTTT. Translating gives CASSESTGAEKLFF.

This chain connects TRBV5-1 to TRBJ2-2, with no clear D. Germline V lookup: CDR1 SGHRS, CDR2 YFSETQ. Trimming stripped 4 bases from V and 5 bases from J, with 15 bases between. The CDR3 is made up of 15 amino acids. The CDR3 region is CASSPNSLGTGELFF. The CDR3 nucleotides are TGCGCCAGCAGCCCCAACAGCTTGGGGACCGGGGAGCTGTTTTTT.